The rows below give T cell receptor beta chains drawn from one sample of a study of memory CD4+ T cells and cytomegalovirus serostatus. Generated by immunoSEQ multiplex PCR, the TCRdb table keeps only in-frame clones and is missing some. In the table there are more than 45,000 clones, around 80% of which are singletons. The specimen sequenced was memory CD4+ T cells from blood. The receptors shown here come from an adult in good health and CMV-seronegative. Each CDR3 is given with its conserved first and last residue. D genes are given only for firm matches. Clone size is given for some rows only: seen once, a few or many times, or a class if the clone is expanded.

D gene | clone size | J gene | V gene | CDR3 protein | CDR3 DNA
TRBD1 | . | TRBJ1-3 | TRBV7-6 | CASSSTGTGLLSGNTIYF | TGTGCCAGCAGCTCCACCGGGACAGGGCTACTCTCTGGAAACACCATATATTTT
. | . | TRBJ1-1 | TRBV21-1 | CASSKVFRPSAFF | TGTGCCAGCAGCAAAGTATTCCGGCCGTCGGCTTTCTTT
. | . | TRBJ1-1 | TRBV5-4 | CASSSPGGTMNTEAFF | TGTGCCAGCAGCTCACCGGGGGGGACTATGAACACTGAAGCTTTCTTT
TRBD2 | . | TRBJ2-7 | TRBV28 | CASSLGGVSSGLEQYF | TGTGCCAGCAGTTTAGGAGGGGTGTCTAGCGGTCTCGAGCAGTACTTC
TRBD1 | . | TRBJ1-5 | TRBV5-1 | CASRIGTGAQPQHF | TGCGCCAGCAGAATAGGGACAGGGGCTCAGCCCCAGCATTTT
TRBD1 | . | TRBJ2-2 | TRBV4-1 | CASRLNRGQDTGELFF | TGCGCCAGCAGACTCAACAGGGGGCAGGACACCGGGGAGCTGTTTTTT
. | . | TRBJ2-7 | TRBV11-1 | CASSLLQGRSYEQYF | TGTGCCAGCAGCTTACTCCAGGGGAGGTCCTACGAGCAGTACTTC
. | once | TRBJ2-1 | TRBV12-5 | CASGLGQVNEQFF | TGTGCTAGTGGTTTGGGGCAAGTCAATGAGCAGTTCTTC
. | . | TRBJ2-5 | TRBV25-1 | CASSERITETQYF | TGTGCCAGCAGTGAACGTATCACGGAGACCCAGTACTTC
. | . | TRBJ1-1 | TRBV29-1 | CSVNPGTEAFF | TGCAGCGTTAACCCGGGAACTGAAGCTTTCTTT
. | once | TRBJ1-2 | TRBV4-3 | CASSQDIQSYYGYTF | TGCGCCAGCAGCCAAGACATTCAGTCGTATTATGGCTACACCTTC
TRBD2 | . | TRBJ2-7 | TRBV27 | CASSSGTKPSTEQYF | TGTGCCAGCAGTTCCGGGACTAAACCGTCAACCGAGCAGTACTTC
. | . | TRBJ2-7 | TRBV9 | CASSSDTANYEQYF | TGTGCCAGCAGCTCAGACACCGCCAACTACGAGCAGTACTTC
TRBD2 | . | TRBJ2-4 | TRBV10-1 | CASSESRSGGKNIQYF | TGCGCCAGCAGTGAGTCGAGGAGCGGGGGCAAAAACATTCAGTACTTC
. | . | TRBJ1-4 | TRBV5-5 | CASSWGMGSGRKDEKLFF | TGTGCCAGCAGCTGGGGGATGGGGTCTGGACGGAAGGATGAAAAACTGTTTTTT
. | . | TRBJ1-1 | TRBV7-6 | CASSLGAGMNTEAFF | TGTGCCAGCAGCTTAGGGGCAGGCATGAACACTGAAGCTTTCTTT
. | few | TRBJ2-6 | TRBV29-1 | CSAQIGANVLTF | TGCAGCGCCCAGATTGGGGCCAACGTCCTGACTTTC
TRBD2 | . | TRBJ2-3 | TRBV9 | CASGRTSGIGITTDTQYF | TGTGCCAGCGGGAGAACTAGCGGGATAGGTATCACCACAGATACGCAGTATTTT
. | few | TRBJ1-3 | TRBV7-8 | CASSLGVSVSGNTIYF | TGTGCCAGCAGCTTAGGGGTCAGCGTCTCTGGAAACACCATATATTTT
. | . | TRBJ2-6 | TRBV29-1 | CSANSGANVLTF | TGCAGCGCAAACTCTGGGGCCAACGTCCTGACTTTC
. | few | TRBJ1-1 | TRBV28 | CATRLGSTEAFF | TGTGCCACTAGGTTAGGGTCGACTGAAGCTTTCTTT
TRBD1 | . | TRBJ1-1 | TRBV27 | CASSQQGIRGTEAFF | TGTGCCAGCAGTCAACAGGGGATCCGAGGCACTGAAGCTTTCTTT
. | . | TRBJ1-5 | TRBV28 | CASSFDSLVSRPQHF | TGTGCCAGCAGTTTTGATAGTTTAGTGAGTCGGCCCCAGCATTTT
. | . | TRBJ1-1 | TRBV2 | CASKGQVNTEAFF | TGTGCCAGCAAGGGCCAGGTAAACACTGAAGCTTTCTTT
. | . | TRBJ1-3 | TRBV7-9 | CASSLVSGTGNTIYF | TGTGCCAGCAGCTTAGTGTCCGGGACTGGAAACACCATATATTTT
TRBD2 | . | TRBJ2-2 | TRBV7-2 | CASSFLPTSPTGELFF | TGTGCCAGCAGCTTTCTTCCGACTAGCCCTACCGGGGAGCTGTTTTTT
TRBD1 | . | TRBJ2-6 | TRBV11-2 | CASSWTGGAGANVLTF | TGTGCCAGCAGCTGGACAGGGGGCGCTGGGGCCAACGTCCTGACTTTC
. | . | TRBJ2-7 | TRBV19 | CASSSPGLRGGYEQYF | TGTGCCAGTAGTTCTCCCGGTCTTCGAGGGGGGTACGAGCAGTACTTC
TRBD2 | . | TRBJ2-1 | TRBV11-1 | CASSPGLAENYNEQFF | TGTGCCAGCAGCCCTGGACTAGCGGAGAACTACAATGAGCAGTTCTTC
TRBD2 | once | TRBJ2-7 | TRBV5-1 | CASREPGGGEQYF | TGCGCCAGCAGAGAGCCGGGCGGGGGAGAGCAGTACTTC
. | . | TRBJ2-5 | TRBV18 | CASSPRPGRETQYF | TGTGCCAGCTCACCACGTCCTGGGCGAGAGACCCAGTACTTC
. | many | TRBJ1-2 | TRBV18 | CASSPYDANYGYTF | TGTGCCAGCTCACCCTACGACGCTAACTATGGCTACACCTTC
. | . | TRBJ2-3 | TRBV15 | CATSRAPKVDTQYF | TGTGCCACCAGCAGAGCTCCTAAGGTAGATACGCAGTATTTT
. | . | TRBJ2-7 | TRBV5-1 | CASSLVGGRDAEQYF | TGCGCCAGCAGCTTGGTGGGGGGGCGCGACGCCGAGCAGTACTTC
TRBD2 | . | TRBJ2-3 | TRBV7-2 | CASRLLRSGRAGTDTQYF | TGTGCCAGCAGACTACTCCGGAGCGGGAGGGCCGGTACAGATACGCAGTATTTT
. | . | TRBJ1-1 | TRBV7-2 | CASSLDGTRGTEAFF | TGTGCCAGCAGCCTAGATGGGACTCGCGGCACTGAAGCTTTCTTT
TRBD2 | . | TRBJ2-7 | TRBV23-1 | CASSQGLAGGRAYEQYF | TGCGCCAGCAGTCAAGGACTAGCGGGAGGGCGCGCCTACGAGCAGTACTTC
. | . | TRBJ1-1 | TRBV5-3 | CARSLAPHGQKAFF | TGTGCCAGAAGCTTGGCCCCACACGGACAGAAAGCTTTCTTT
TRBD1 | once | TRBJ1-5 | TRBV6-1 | CASRGDSVNQPQHF | TGTGCCAGCAGGGGGGACAGCGTCAATCAGCCCCAGCATTTT
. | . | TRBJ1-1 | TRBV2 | CASSELGGSSTEAFF | TGTGCCAGCAGTGAATTAGGGGGATCTTCAACTGAAGCTTTCTTT
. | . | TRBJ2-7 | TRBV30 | CAWSPTGAFAYEQYF | TGTGCCTGGAGTCCCACGGGGGCGTTTGCCTACGAGCAGTACTTC
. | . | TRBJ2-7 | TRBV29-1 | CSVDSENYEQYF | TGCAGCGTTGATTCGGAAAACTACGAGCAGTACTTC
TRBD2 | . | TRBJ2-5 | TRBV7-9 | CASSYGGGETQYF | TGTGCCAGCAGCTATGGGGGGGGAGAGACCCAGTACTTC
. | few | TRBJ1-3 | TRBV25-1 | CASRAAPGDSGNTIYF | TGTGCCAGCAGGGCCGCCCCAGGGGACTCTGGAAACACCATATATTTT
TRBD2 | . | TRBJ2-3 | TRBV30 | CAWQPGLAAGDTQYF | TGTGCCTGGCAACCGGGACTAGCGGCTGGAGATACGCAGTATTTT
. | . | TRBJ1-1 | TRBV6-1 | CASSDHMNTEAFF | TGTGCCAGCAGTGACCACATGAACACTGAAGCTTTCTTT
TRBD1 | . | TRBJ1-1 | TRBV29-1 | CSGGTARYTEAFF | TGCAGCGGAGGGACAGCGAGGTACACTGAAGCTTTCTTT
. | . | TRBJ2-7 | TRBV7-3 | CASSFGPDYEQYF | TGTGCCAGCAGCTTCGGCCCTGACTACGAGCAGTACTTC
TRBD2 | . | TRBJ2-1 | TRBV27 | CASSSLAAGRYEQFF | TGTGCCAGCAGTTCACTAGCGGCCGGAAGGTATGAGCAGTTCTTC
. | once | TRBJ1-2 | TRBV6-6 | CASSTSWDRYGYTF | .
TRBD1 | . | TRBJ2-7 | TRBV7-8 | CASSSVTGAYEQYF | TGTGCCAGCAGCTCAGTGACAGGGGCCTACGAGCAGTACTTC
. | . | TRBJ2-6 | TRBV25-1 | CASSESGGKISGANVLTF | TGTGCCAGCAGCGAGTCTGGGGGTAAAATCTCTGGGGCCAACGTCCTGACTTTC
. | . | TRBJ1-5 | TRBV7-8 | CASSLDNSNQPQHF | TGTGCCAGCAGCTTAGACAATAGCAATCAGCCCCAGCATTTT
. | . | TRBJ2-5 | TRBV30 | CAWSRRRAETQYF | TGTGCCTGGAGTCGTCGAAGGGCGGAGACCCAGTACTTC
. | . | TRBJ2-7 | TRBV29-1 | CSVVGGTGRNYEQYF | TGCAGCGTTGTGGGGGGGACAGGACGTAACTACGAGCAGTACTTC
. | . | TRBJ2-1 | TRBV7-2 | CASSLSMDVRNEQFF | TGTGCCAGCAGCTTAAGTATGGACGTACGAAATGAGCAGTTCTTC
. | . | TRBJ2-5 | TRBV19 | CASSIGAAVVETQYF | TGTGCCAGTAGTATAGGCGCGGCTGTTGTTGAGACCCAGTACTTC